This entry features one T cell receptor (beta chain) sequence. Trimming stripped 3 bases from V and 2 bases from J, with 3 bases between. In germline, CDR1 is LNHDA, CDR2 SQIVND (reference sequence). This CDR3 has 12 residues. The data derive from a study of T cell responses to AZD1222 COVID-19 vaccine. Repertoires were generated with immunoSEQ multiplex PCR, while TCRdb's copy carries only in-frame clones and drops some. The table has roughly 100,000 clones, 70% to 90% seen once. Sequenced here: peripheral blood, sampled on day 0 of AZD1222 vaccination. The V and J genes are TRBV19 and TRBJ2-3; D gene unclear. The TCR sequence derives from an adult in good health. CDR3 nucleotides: TGTGCCAGTAGTATTACCACAGATACGCAGTATTTT. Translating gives CASSITTDTQYF. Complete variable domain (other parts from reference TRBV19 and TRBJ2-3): DGGITQSPKYLFRKEGQNVTLSCEQNLNHDAMYWYRQDPGQGLRLIYYSQIVNDFQKGDIAEGYSVSREKKESFPLTVTSAQKNPTAFYLCASSITTDTQYFGPGTRLTVL.